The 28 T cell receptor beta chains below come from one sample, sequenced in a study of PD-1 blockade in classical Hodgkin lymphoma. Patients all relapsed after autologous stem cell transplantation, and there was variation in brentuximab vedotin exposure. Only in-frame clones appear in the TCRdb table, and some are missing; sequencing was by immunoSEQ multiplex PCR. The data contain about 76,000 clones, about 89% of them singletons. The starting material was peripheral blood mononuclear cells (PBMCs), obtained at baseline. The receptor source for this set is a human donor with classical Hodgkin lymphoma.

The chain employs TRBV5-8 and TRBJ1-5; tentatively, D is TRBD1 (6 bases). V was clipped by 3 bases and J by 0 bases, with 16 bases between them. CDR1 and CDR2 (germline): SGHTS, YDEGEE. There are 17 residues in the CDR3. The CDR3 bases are TGTGCCAGCAGCTGGATGGGGGCGACCCATAGCAATCAGCCCCAGCATTTT. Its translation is CASSWMGATHSNQPQHF.

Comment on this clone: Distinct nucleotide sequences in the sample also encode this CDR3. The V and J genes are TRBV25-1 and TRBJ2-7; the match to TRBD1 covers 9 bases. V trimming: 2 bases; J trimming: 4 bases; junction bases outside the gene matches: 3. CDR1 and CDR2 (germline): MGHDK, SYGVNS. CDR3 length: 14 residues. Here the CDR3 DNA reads TGTGCCAGCAGTGAAGAACAGGGGGCTTACGAGCAGTACTTC. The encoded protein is CASSEEQGAYEQYF.

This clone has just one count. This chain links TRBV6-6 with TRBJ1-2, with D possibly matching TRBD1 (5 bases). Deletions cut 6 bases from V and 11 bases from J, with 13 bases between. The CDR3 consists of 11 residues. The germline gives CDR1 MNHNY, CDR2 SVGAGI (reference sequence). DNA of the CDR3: TGTGCCAGCAGCAAAAACGAGGGGTACACCTTC. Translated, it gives CASSKNEGYTF.

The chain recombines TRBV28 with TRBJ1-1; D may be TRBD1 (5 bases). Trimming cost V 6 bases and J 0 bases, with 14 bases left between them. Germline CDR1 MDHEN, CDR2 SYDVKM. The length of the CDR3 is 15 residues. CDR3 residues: CASSPSGTMNTEAFF. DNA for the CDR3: TGTGCCAGCAGCCCCTCTGGGACTATGAACACTGAAGCTTTCTTT.

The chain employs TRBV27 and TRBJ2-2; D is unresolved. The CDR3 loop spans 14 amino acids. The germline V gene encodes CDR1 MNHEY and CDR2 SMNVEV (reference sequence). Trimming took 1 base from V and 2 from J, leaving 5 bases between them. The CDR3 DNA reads TGTGCCAGCAGTTTATTCCGAAACACCGGGGAGCTGTTTTTT. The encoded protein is CASSLFRNTGELFF.

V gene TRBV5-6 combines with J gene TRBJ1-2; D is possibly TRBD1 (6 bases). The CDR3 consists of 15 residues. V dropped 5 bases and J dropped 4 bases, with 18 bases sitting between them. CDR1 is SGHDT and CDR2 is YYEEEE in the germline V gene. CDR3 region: CASRSEWGAGYGYTF. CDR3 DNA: TGTGCCAGCAGATCGGAGTGGGGGGCGGGCTATGGCTACACCTTC.

CDR3 sequence: CATSTRTQPQHF. Written as DNA, the CDR3 is TGTGCCACCAGCACTAGGACACAGCCCCAGCATTTT. The chain links TRBV15 to TRBJ1-5; D is perhaps TRBD1 (5 bases). The germline V gene has CDR1 LNHNV and CDR2 YYDKDF (reference sequence). CDR3 length equals 12 residues. Trimming cost V 4 bases and J 7 bases, with 8 bases left between them.

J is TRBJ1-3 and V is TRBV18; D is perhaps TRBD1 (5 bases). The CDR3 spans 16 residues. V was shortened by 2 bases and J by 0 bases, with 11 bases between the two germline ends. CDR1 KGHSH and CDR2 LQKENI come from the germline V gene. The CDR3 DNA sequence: TGTGCCAGCTCACCATCGACAGCGAGCTCTGGAAACACCATATATTTT. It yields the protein CASSPSTASSGNTIYF. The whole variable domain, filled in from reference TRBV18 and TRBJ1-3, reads NAGVMQNPRHLVRRRGQEARLRCSPMKGHSHVYWYRQLPEEGLKFMVYLQKENIIDESGMPKERFSAEFPKEGPSILRIQQVVRGDSAAYFCASSPSTASSGNTIYFGEGSWLTVV.

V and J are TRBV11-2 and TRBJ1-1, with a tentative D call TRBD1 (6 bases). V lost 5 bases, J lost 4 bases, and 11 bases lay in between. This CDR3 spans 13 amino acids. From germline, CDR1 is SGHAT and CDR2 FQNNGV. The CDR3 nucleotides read TGTGCCAGCAGCCCGGGGGCCGTCACTGAAGCTTTCTTT. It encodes CASSPGAVTEAFF.

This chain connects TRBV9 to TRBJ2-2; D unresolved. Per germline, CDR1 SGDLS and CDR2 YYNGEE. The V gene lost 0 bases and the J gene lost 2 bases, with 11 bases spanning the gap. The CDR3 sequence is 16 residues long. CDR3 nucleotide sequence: TGTGCCAGCAGCGTAGATTACAGTCCCAACACCGGGGAGCTGTTTTTT. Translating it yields CASSVDYSPNTGELFF.

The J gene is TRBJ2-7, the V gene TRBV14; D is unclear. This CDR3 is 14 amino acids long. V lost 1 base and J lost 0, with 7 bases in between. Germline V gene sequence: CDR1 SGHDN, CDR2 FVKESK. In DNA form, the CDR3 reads TGTGCCAGCAGCCAAGTTGGGTACTCCTACGAGCAGTACTTC. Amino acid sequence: CASSQVGYSYEQYF.

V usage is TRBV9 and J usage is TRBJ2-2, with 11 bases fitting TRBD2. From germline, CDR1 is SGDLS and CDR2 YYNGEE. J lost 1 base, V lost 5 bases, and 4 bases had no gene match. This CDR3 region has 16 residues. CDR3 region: CASSSSGRGNTGELFF. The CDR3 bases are TGTGCCAGCAGTAGTAGCGGGAGGGGGAACACCGGGGAGCTGTTTTTT.

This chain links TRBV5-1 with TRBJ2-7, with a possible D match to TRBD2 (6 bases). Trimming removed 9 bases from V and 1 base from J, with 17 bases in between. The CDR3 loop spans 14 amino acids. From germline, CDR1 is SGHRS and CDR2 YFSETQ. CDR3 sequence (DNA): TGCGCCACAAGGGACTCCGTTTTATCCTACGAGCAGTACTTC. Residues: CATRDSVLSYEQYF.

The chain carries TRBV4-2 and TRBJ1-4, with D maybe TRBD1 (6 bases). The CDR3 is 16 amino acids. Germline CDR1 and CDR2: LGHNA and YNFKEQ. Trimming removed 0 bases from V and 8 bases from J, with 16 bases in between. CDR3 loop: CASSQEIGGVREKLFF. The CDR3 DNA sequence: TGTGCCAGCAGCCAAGAAATAGGGGGAGTTCGCGAAAAACTGTTTTTT.

The CDR3 DNA is TGTGCCAGTAGTATGAGTGGGAGTCACGAGCAGTACTTC. Protein product: CASSMSGSHEQYF. The rearrangement uses TRBV19 and TRBJ2-7; D possibly corresponds to TRBD2 (5 bases). Looked up from germline, CDR1 is LNHDA and CDR2 is SQIVND (reference sequence). Trimming removed 3 bases at V and 5 bases at J, with 11 bases between. CDR3 length: 13 amino acids. Together with reference TRBV19 and TRBJ2-7, the CDR3 gives the full variable domain: DGGITQSPKYLFRKEGQNVTLSCEQNLNHDAMYWYRQDPGQGLRLIYYSQIVNDFQKGDIAEGYSVSREKKESFPLTVTSAQKNPTAFYLCASSMSGSHEQYFGPGTRLTVT.

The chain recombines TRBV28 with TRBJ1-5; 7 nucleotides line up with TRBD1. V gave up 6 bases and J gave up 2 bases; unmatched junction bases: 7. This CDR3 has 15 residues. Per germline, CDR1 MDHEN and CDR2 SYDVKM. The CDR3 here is CASRFDRVGNQPQHF. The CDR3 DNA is TGTGCCAGCAGATTCGACAGGGTTGGCAATCAGCCCCAGCATTTT.

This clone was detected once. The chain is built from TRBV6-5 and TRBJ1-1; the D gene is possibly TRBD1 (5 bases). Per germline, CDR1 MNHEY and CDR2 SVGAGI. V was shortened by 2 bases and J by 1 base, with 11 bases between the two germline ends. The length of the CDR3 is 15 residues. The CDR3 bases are TGTGCCAGCAGTTACGGGGCAGCAGGGAACACTGAAGCTTTCTTT. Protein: CASSYGAAGNTEAFF.

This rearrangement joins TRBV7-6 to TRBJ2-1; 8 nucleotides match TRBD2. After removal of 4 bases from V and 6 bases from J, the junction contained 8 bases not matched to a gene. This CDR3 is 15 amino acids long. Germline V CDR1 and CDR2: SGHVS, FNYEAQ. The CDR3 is CASSSQLGLANEQFF. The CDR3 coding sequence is TGTGCCAGCAGCTCCCAACTTGGACTAGCCAATGAGCAGTTCTTC.

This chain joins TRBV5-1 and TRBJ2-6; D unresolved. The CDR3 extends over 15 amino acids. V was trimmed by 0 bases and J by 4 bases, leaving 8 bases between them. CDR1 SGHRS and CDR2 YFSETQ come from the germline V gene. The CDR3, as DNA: TGCGCCAGCAGCTTGGACGGTTCCGGGGCCAACGTCCTGACTTTC. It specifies CASSLDGSGANVLTF.

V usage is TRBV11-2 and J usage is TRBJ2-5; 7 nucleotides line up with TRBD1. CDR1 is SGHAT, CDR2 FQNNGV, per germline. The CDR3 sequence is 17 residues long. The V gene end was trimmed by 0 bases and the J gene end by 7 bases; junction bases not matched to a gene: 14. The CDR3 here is CASSLDLGQGVVGTQYF. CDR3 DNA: TGTGCCAGCAGCTTAGATTTGGGGCAGGGGGTGGTAGGGACCCAGTACTTC.

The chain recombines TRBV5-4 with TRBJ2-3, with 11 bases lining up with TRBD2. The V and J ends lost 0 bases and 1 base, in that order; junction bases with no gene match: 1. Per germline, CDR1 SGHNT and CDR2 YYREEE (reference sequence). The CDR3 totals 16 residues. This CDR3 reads CASSLALAGGTDTQYF. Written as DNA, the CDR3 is TGTGCCAGCAGCTTGGCACTAGCGGGGGGCACAGATACGCAGTATTTT. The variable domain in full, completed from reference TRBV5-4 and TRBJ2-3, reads ETGVTQSPTHLIKTRGQQVTLRCSSQSGHNTVSWYQQALGQGPQFIFQYYREEENGRGNFPPRFSGLQFPNYSSELNVNALELDDSALYLCASSLALAGGTDTQYFGPGTRLTVL.

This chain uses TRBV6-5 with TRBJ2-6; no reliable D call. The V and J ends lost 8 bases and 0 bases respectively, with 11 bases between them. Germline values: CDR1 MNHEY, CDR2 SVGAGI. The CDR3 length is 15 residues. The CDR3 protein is CASGKGGSGANVLTF. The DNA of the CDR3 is TGTGCCAGCGGTAAAGGTGGCTCTGGGGCCAACGTCCTGACTTTC.

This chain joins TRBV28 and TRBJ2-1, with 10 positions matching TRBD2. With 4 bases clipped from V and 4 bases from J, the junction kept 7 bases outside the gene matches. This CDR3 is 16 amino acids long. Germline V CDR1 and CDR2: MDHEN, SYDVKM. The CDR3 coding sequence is TGTGCCAGCAGTTCCCCAGCGGGAGGGTCATACAATGAGCAGTTCTTC. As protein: CASSSPAGGSYNEQFF.

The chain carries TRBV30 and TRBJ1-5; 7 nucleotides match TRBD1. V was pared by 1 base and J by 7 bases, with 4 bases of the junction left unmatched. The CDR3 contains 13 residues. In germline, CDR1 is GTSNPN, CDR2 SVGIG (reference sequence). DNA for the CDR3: TGTGCCTGGAGTGGACAGGGTACACAGCCCCAGCATTTT. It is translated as CAWSGQGTQPQHF.

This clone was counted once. For the CDR3, the DNA is TGCGCCAGCAGATGGGACCTCTCCTACAATGAGCAGTTCTTC. It translates to CASRWDLSYNEQFF. J is TRBJ2-1 and V is TRBV5-1; D assignment may be TRBD1 or TRBD2 (5 bases each). The germline V and J ends were trimmed by 5 bases and 0 bases, with 9 bases remaining between them. The CDR3 sequence is 14 residues long. Looked up from germline, CDR1 is SGHRS and CDR2 is YFSETQ.

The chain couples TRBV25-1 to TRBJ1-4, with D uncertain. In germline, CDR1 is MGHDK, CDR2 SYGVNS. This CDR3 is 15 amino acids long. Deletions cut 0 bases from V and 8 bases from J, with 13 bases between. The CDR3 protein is CASSEYLSGEEKLFF. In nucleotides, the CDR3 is TGTGCCAGCAGTGAATATTTAAGTGGGGAGGAAAAACTGTTTTTT.

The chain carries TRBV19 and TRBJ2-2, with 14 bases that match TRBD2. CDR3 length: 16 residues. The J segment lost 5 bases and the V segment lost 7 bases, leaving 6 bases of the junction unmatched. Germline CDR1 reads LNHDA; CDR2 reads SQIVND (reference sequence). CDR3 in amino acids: CASNLGLAGVTGELFF. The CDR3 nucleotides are TGTGCCAGTAACCTGGGACTAGCGGGAGTAACCGGGGAGCTGTTTTTT. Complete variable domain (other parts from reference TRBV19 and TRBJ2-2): DGGITQSPKYLFRKEGQNVTLSCEQNLNHDAMYWYRQDPGQGLRLIYYSQIVNDFQKGDIAEGYSVSREKKESFPLTVTSAQKNPTAFYLCASNLGLAGVTGELFFGEGSRLTVL.

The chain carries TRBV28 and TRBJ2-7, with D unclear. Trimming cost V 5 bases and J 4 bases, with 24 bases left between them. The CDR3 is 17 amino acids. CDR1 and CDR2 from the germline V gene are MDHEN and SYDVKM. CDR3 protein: CASSPHSRSRPQYEQYF. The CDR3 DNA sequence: TGTGCCAGCAGTCCCCATTCACGGTCCCGGCCCCAATACGAGCAGTACTTC. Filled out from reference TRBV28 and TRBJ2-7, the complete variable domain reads DVKVTQSSRYLVKRTGEKVFLECVQDMDHENMFWYRQDPGLGLRLIYFSYDVKMKEKGDIPEGYSVSREKKERFSLILESASTNQTSMYLCASSPHSRSRPQYEQYFGPGTRLTVT.